The 5 T cell receptor beta chains below come from one sample, sequenced in a study of OX40 agonist ivuxolimab in advanced cancers. Generated by immunoSEQ multiplex PCR, the TCRdb table keeps only in-frame clones and is missing some. The sample yields some 19,000 clones, roughly 80% seen once. The sequencing here drew on CD4+ or CD8+ T cells sorted from blood, taken in a trial of the OX40 agonist ivuxolimab. The receptors were sampled from an adult with an advanced solid tumor such as melanoma, head and neck, liver or kidney cancer.

The CDR3 DNA is TGTGCCAGCAGCTTCCGGGGTGCAGATACGCAGTATTTT. It specifies CASSFRGADTQYF. The chain combines TRBV7-2 with TRBJ2-3, with a tentative D call TRBD2 (5 bases). Germline CDR1 reads SGHTA; CDR2 reads FQGNSA. There are 13 residues in the CDR3. V shed 3 bases and J shed 4 bases, with 8 bases lying between them.

The chain is built from TRBV5-1 and TRBJ2-7; D gene uncertain. Trimming removed 2 bases at V and 6 bases at J, with 12 bases between. Germline CDR1 is SGHRS and CDR2 is YFSETQ. The CDR3 length is 13 residues. Written as DNA, the CDR3 is TGCGCCAGCAGCTTAGCCGCTCGGAGCGAGCAGTACTTC. It codes for CASSLAARSEQYF. Full variable domain (remainder filled in from reference TRBV5-1 and TRBJ2-7): KAGVTQTPRYLIKTRGQQVTLSCSPISGHRSVSWYQQTPGQGLQFLFEYFSETQRNKGNFPGRFSGRQFSNSRSEMNVSTLELGDSALYLCASSLAARSEQYFGPGTRLTVT.

The chain carries TRBV7-9 and TRBJ2-1, with a weak D call TRBD1 (5 bases). Per the germline V gene, CDR1 is SEHNR and CDR2 is FQNEAQ (reference sequence). CDR3 size: 16 residues. With 3 bases removed from V and 1 base from J, the gap between germline ends came to 13 bases. The CDR3 region is CASSLSRQPSYNEQFF. DNA for the CDR3: TGTGCCAGCAGCTTGTCTCGACAGCCTTCCTACAATGAGCAGTTCTTC.

The V call is TRBV5-5, the J call TRBJ1-1; weak D call: TRBD1 (6 bases). The V and J ends lost 5 bases and 6 bases respectively, with 14 bases between them. The length of the CDR3 is 13 residues. Germline V gene lookup returns CDR1 SGHKS and CDR2 YYEKEE (reference sequence). CDR3: CASRRQVEAEAFF. In nucleotides, the CDR3 is TGTGCCAGCAGAAGACAGGTTGAGGCTGAAGCTTTCTTT.

The V gene is TRBV28, the J gene TRBJ2-7, with 7 bases identical to TRBD2. This CDR3 region has 16 residues. CDR1 is MDHEN, CDR2 SYDVKM, per germline. V shed 5 bases, J shed 4 bases, and the junction held 14 bases outside the gene matches. The DNA for the CDR3 is TGTGCCAGCAGTCTCGGAGGGGTAGCGGGCGCTTACGAGCAGTACTTC. Its translation: CASSLGGVAGAYEQYF.